The rows below give T cell receptor beta chains drawn from one sample of a study of T cell changes during pregnancy in multiple sclerosis. Sequencing was performed with immunoSEQ multiplex PCR; in TCRdb, only in-frame clones are kept and a portion is missing. The table lists under 75,000 clones, about 90% of them singletons. Sample: peripheral blood, taken in the third trimester of pregnancy. These receptors were collected from a female donor in good health, enrolled as a control in a pregnancy study. Each CDR3 is given with its conserved first and last residue.

>TRBJ2-1|TRBV7-3
CASSTNRDYQNEQFF
>TRBJ2-1|TRBV19
CASSIGENEQFF
>TRBJ2-3|TRBV15
CATSRSRQGTDTQYF
>TRBJ2-7|TRBV29-1
CSTSLSGTGNEQYF
>TRBJ2-7|TRBV19
CASSDRRRGSYEQYF
>TRBJ2-5|TRBV9
CASSVAAGLGETQYF
>TRBJ1-5|TRBV19
CASIPGQGRYSNQPQHF
>TRBJ2-7|TRBV4-3
CASSQAIGGSSYEQYF
>TRBJ2-3|TRBV7-2
CASRSSTPDTQYF
>TRBJ2-1|TRBV27
CASSQGQWVYNEQFF
>TRBJ1-3|TRBV9
CASSALEGSGNTIYF
>TRBJ1-1|TRBV7-2
CASRVDFNGNTEAFF
>TRBJ2-4|TRBV7-9
CASSPGLANIQYF
>TRBJ2-7|TRBV4-3
CASSQVPLSYEQYF
>TRBJ2-7|TRBV13
CASSVDRGRYEQYF
>TRBJ2-7|TRBV25-1
CASSEFGGGREQYF
>TRBJ2-7|TRBV6-1
CASSEQRGHPYEQYF
>TRBJ2-3|TRBV4-3
CASSRGTSTDTQYF
>TRBJ1-6|TRBV11-2
CASSLDQNRVNSPLHF
>TRBJ2-4|TRBV4-3
CASSPRGGVKDIQYF
>TRBJ2-3|TRBV7-3
CASSLTSGGAERSTDTQYF
>TRBJ1-5|TRBV18
CASSPTGGGNQPQHF
>TRBJ2-1|TRBV4-3
CASSQEGQRQFF
>TRBJ2-1|TRBV7-9
CASSFKGQDLDEQFF
>TRBJ1-2|TRBV6-1
CASSDRQGVFYTF
>TRBJ2-3|TRBV7-9
CASSPRGSSTDTQYF
>TRBJ1-5|TRBV4-1
CASSQGGTLSNQPQHF
>TRBJ2-5|TRBV30
CAWTELVETQYF
>TRBJ1-2|TRBV13
CASSSLGQGRDGYTF
>TRBJ2-2|TRBV9
CASSLTGGTGELFF
>TRBJ1-3|TRBV13
CASSLELSTRNTIYF
>TRBJ2-7|TRBV28
CASSLLTTLSYEQYF
>TRBJ2-6|TRBV2
CASTRSSGANVLTF
>TRBJ2-2|TRBV18
CASSPNGELFF
>TRBJ1-4|TRBV7-8
CASSLVHRAATNEKLFF
>TRBJ2-7|TRBV7-2
CASSPLRDLYEQYF
>TRBJ2-7|TRBV7-9
CASSWGDGQQYF
>TRBJ1-2|TRBV28
CASRPLRTGLAQTRHGYTF
>TRBJ2-7|TRBV28
CASSLSQWYEQYF
>TRBJ1-1|TRBV5-1
CASSSRTGGGTEAFF
>TRBJ2-5|TRBV15
CATSIGGQETQYF
>TRBJ1-3|TRBV7-8
CASRLTGEAGNTIYF
>TRBJ2-1|TRBV4-3
CASSQDASDSDEQFF
>TRBJ2-2|TRBV18
CASSWQVSNTGELFF
>TRBJ1-1|TRBV30
CAWSVGGALNTEAFF
>TRBJ2-7|TRBV2
CASSRDRDYEQYF
>TRBJ1-3|TRBV29-1
CSGIQGWEGNTIYF
>TRBJ1-5|TRBV9
CASSRRGGNQPQHF
>TRBJ2-1|TRBV5-5
CASSSRDGGEQFF
>TRBJ2-5|TRBV4-3
CASSFTPDRGQGETQYF
>TRBJ1-2|TRBV19
CASTPRQGTNYGYTF
>TRBJ2-7|TRBV20-1
CSAFTGYEQYF
>TRBJ1-3|TRBV21-1
CASSKLPRGYEGNTIYF
>TRBJ2-6|TRBV6-6
CASGNRGQGANVLTF
>TRBJ1-2|TRBV30
CAWSVIGVYGYTF
>TRBJ2-1|TRBV28
CASGDTAYNEQFF
>TRBJ2-2|TRBV4-1
CASSQDPQGTGELFF
>TRBJ1-1|TRBV30
CAWSKTGWGNTEAFF